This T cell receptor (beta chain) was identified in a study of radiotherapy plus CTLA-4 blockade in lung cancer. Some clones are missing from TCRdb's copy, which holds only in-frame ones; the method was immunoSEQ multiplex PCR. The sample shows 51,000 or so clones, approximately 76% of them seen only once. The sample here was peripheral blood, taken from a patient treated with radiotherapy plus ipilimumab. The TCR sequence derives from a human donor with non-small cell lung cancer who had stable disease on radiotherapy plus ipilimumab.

The CDR3 sequence is CASSETGTSAADTQYF. The CDR3 nucleotides are TGCGCCAGCAGTGAGACCGGGACTAGCGCCGCAGATACGCAGTATTTT. The chain recombines TRBV10-1 with TRBJ2-3, with TRBD2 matching over 10 bases. Trimming took 2 bases from V and 4 from J; bases not matched to a gene: 6. CDR3 size: 16 residues. Germline values: CDR1 WNHNN, CDR2 SYGVQD (reference sequence).